This T cell receptor beta chain stems from a study of metastatic and nonmetastatic thyroid tumors (dated by TCRdb to 2018 to 2021). Broadly, across the study: The researchers compared repertoires between peripheral blood samples and tumor or nodule tissue samples from patients with malignant or benign thyroid disease.

Libraries were prepared through PCR. Instrument used: Illumina HiSeq 4000. The TCR beta-chain CDR3 region of each patient was profiled by high-throughput sequencing. On the study's bioinformatics: The researchers built a classifier to tell apart papillary thyroid cancer patients with distant metastasis, based on CDR3 differences among clinicopathological groups. To measure repertoire diversity the researchers used the Shannon index, while the Morisita-Horn index served to gauge how similar the tumor and blood repertoires were. The public reads were quality trimmed at Q25 with fastp and then assembled into clones with MiXCR by TCRdb, keeping productive beta chains. Clone size and V and J calls follow TCRdb, not the original study. For this sample the table gives 25,000 to 35,000 clones, of which about a sixth were detected only once. The ten biggest clones cover approximately 4.8% of the sample. On the study overall, not on this receptor specifically: In both blood and tumor samples, TCR beta diversity was reported to be significantly higher in malignant tumors than in benign nodules.

The V and J ends are trimmed by 7 bases and 0 bases, leaving 11 bases between them. Spanning cysteine to phenylalanine, the CDR3 consists of 14 amino acids. Kept here is only the CDR3 DNA, which spans 42 bases and is read in frame from base 1. CDR1 MRHNA and CDR2 SNTAGT were looked up in the germline V gene. This clone was recorded at least ten times. What antigen it recognizes has not been identified. Qualities for individual bases were not recorded, and no much larger clone is one base off. Distinct nucleotide sequences in the sample also encode this CDR3. None of the patients had been given any treatment before thyroid surgery. Patient clinical samples collected from about 2012 to 2018 were retrospectively analysed using T-cell receptor beta sequencing.

The rearranged chain carries TRBV6-4 and TRBJ2-3; 6 matching bases give a weak D call of TRBD2. This sequence was found in a female donor with papillary thyroid cancer or a benign thyroid nodule (not recorded which). Some clones in this sample may be carry-over from other donors' samples. What was sequenced was blood. The sequence in DNA is TGTGCCAGCACGAACGGGAGTAGCACAGATACGCAGTATTTT. Its translation is CASTNGSSTDTQYF.